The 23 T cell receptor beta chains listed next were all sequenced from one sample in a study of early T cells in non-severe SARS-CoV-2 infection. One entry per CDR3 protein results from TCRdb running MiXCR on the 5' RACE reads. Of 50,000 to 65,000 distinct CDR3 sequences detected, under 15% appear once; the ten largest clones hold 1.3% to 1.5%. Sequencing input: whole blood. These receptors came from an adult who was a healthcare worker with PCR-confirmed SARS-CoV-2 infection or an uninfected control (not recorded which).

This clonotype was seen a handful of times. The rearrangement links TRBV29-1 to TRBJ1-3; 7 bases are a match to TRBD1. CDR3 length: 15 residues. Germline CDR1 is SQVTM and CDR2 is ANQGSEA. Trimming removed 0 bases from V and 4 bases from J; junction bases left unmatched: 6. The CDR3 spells CSVEEWRGLGNTIYF. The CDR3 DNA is TGCAGCGTTGAAGAGTGGAGGGGGCTCGGAAACACCATATATTTT. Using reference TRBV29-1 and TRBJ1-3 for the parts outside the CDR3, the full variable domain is SAVISQKPSRDICQRGTSLTIQCQVDSQVTMMFWYRQQPGQSLTLIATANQGSEATYESGFVIDKFPISRPNLTFSTLTVSNMSPEDSSIYLCSVEEWRGLGNTIYFGEGSWLTVV.

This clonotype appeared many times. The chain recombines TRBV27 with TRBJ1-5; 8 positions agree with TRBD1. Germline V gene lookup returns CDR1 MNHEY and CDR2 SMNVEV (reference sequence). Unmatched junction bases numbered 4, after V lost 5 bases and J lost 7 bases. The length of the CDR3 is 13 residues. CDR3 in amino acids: CASSGQGTQPQHF. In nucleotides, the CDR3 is TGTGCCAGCAGTGGACAGGGCACCCAGCCCCAGCATTTT.

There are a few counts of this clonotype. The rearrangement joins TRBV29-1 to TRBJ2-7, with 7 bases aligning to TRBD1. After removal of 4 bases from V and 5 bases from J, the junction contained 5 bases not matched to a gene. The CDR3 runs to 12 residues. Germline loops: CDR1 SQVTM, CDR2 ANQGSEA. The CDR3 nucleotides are TGCAGCGTTGGGACGACAGGGCACGAGCAGTACTTC. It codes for CSVGTTGHEQYF.

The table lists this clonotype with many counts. As DNA, the CDR3 is TGTGCCAGTATAGCAACTAATGAAAAACTGTTTTTT. It specifies CASIATNEKLFF. The chain has TRBV19 and TRBJ1-4; D call uncertain. V dropped 7 bases and J dropped 0 bases, with 3 bases sitting between them. Germline values: CDR1 LNHDA, CDR2 SQIVND (reference sequence). The CDR3 contains 12 residues.

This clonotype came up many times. The chain's CDR3 is CASSGLPGQPYSNQPQHF. Written as DNA, the CDR3 is TGTGCCAGCAGTGGCCTTCCCGGACAGCCTTATAGCAATCAGCCCCAGCATTTT. This sequence joins TRBV6-1 and TRBJ1-5, with a tentative D call TRBD1 (6 bases). Germline V lookup: CDR1 MNHNS, CDR2 SASEGT. V dropped 4 bases and J dropped 0 bases, with 19 bases sitting between them. This CDR3 comprises 18 residues.

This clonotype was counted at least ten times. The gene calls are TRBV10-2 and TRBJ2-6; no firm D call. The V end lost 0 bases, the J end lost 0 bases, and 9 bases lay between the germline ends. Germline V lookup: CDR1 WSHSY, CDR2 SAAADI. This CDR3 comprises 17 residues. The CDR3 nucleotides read TGCGCCAGCAGTGAGTCGTCCGGGCTCTCTGGGGCCAACGTCCTGACTTTC. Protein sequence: CASSESSGLSGANVLTF.

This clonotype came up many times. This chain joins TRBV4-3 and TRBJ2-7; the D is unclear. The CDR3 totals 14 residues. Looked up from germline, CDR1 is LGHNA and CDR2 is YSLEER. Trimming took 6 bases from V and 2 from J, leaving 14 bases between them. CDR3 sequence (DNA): TGCGCCAGCAGTCAAACAGTAAATGCCTACGAGCAGTACTTC. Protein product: CASSQTVNAYEQYF.

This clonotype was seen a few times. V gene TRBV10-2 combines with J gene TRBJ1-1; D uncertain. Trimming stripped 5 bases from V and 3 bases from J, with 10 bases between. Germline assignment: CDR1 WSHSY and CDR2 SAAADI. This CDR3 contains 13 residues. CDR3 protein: CASSIAPDTEAFF. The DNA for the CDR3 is TGCGCCAGCAGTATTGCTCCAGACACTGAAGCTTTCTTT.

The CDR3 region has the DNA TGTGCTAGTGGTTTGGGAATCCAGGACCCGACTATGAACACTGAAGCTTTCTTT. Translating it yields CASGLGIQDPTMNTEAFF. This rearrangement joins TRBV12-5 to TRBJ1-1; unclear D gene. Per the germline V gene, CDR1 is LGHNT and CDR2 is FRNRAP. The germline V and J ends were trimmed by 1 base and 0 bases, with 18 bases remaining between them. The CDR3 is 18 residues long. Together with reference TRBV12-5 and TRBJ1-1, the CDR3 gives the full variable domain: DARVTQTPRHKVTEMGQEVTMRCQPILGHNTVFWYRQTMMQGLELLAYFRNRAPLDDSGMPKDRFSAEMPDATLATLKIQPSEPRDSAVYFCASGLGIQDPTMNTEAFFGQGTRLTVV.

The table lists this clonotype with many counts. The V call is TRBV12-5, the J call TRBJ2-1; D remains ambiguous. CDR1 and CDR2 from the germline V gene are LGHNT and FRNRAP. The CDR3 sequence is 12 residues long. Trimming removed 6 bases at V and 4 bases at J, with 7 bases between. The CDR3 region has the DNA TGTGCTAGTGGGGCTGGATACAATGAGCAGTTCTTC. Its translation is CASGAGYNEQFF. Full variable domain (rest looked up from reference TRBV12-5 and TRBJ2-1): DARVTQTPRHKVTEMGQEVTMRCQPILGHNTVFWYRQTMMQGLELLAYFRNRAPLDDSGMPKDRFSAEMPDATLATLKIQPSEPRDSAVYFCASGAGYNEQFFGPGTRLTVL.

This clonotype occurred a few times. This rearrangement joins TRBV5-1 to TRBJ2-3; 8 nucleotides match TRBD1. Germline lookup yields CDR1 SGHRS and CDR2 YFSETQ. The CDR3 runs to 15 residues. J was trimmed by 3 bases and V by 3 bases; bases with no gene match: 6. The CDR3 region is CASSSLDRETDTQYF. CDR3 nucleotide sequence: TGCGCCAGCAGCTCGTTGGACAGGGAAACAGATACGCAGTATTTT. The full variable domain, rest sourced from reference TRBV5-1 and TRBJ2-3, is KAGVTQTPRYLIKTRGQQVTLSCSPISGHRSVSWYQQTPGQGLQFLFEYFSETQRNKGNFPGRFSGRQFSNSRSEMNVSTLELGDSALYLCASSSLDRETDTQYFGPGTRLTVL.

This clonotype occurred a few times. The DNA for the CDR3 is TGCAGCGTTGACAGTGAAGCTTTCTTT. Its translation: CSVDSEAFF. V gene TRBV29-1 combines with J gene TRBJ1-1; no definite D call. Germline CDR1 reads SQVTM; CDR2 reads ANQGSEA. CDR3 size: 9 residues. Trimming shortened V by 3 bases and J by 7 bases, and 3 bases separated the two germline ends.

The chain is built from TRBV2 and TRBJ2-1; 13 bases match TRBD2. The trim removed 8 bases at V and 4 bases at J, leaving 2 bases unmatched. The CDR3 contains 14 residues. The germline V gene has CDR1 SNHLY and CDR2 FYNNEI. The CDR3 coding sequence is TGTGCCAGCGGGGGACTAGCGGGGTACAATGAGCAGTTCTTC. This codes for CASGGLAGYNEQFF.

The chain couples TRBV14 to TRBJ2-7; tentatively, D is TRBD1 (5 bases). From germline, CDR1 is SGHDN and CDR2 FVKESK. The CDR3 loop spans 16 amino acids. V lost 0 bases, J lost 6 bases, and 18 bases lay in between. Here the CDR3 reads CASSQESAIGVSEQYF. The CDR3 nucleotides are TGTGCCAGCAGCCAAGAATCGGCCATAGGGGTGAGCGAGCAGTACTTC.

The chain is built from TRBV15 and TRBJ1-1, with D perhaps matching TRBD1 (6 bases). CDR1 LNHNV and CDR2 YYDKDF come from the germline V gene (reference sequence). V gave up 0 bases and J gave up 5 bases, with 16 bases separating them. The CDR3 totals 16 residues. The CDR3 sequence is CATSRERGPGATEAFF. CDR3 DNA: TGTGCCACCAGCAGAGAGCGGGGACCAGGGGCAACTGAAGCTTTCTTT.

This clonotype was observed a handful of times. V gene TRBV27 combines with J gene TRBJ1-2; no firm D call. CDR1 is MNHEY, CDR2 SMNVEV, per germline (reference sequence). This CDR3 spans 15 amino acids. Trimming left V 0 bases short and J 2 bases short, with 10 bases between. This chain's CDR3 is CASSLSGLINYGYTF. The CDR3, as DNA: TGTGCCAGCAGTTTATCAGGCCTGATCAACTATGGCTACACCTTC.

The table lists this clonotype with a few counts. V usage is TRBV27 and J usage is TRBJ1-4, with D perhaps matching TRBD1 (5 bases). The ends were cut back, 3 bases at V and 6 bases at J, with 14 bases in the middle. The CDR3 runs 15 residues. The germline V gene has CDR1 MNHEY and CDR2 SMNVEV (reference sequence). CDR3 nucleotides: TGTGCCAGCAGTTTTAGGGGACCGAGGGATGAAAAACTGTTTTTT. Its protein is CASSFRGPRDEKLFF.

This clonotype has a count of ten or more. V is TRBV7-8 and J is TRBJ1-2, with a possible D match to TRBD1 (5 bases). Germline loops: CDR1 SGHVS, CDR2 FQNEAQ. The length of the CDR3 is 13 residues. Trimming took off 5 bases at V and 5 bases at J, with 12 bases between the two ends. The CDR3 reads CASSPLEGYGYTF. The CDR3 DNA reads TGTGCCAGCAGCCCCCTCGAGGGGTATGGCTACACCTTC. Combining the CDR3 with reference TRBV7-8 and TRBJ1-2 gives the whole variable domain GAGVSQSPRYKVAKRGQDVALRCDPISGHVSLFWYQQALGQGPEFLTYFQNEAQLDKSGLPSDRFFAERPEGSVSTLKIQRTQQEDSAVYLCASSPLEGYGYTFGSGTRLTVV.

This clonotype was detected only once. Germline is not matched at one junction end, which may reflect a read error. CDR3 amino acids: CDTSSGSSGANVLTF. The CDR3, as DNA: TGTGACACCAGCAGCGGGTCCTCTGGGGCCAACGTCCTGACTTTC. The chain joins TRBV15 to TRBJ2-6, with D perhaps TRBD2 (6 bases). The CDR3 has 15 amino acids. Per the germline V gene, CDR1 is LNHNV and CDR2 is YYDKDF (reference sequence).

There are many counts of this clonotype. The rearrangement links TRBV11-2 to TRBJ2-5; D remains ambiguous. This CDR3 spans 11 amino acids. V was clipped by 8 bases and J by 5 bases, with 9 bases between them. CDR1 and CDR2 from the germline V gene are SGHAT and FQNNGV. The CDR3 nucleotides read TGTGCCAGCTCCCCCGGGGAGACCCAGTACTTC. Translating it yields CASSPGETQYF.

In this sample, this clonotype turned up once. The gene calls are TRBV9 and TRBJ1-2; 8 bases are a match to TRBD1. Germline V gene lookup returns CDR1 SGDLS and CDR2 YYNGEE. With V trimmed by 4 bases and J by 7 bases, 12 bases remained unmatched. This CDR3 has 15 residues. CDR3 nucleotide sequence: TGTGCCAGCAGCTCCCAACAGGGGGGGAGCGTTGGCTACACCTTC. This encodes CASSSQQGGSVGYTF.

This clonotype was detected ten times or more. The CDR3 reads CSVRTHNEQFF. The DNA of the CDR3 is TGCAGCGTTCGCACCCACAATGAGCAGTTCTTC. The V gene is TRBV29-1, the J gene TRBJ2-1; D unclear. From germline, CDR1 is SQVTM and CDR2 ANQGSEA. V was pared by 5 bases and J by 5 bases, with 7 bases between. The CDR3 spans 11 residues.

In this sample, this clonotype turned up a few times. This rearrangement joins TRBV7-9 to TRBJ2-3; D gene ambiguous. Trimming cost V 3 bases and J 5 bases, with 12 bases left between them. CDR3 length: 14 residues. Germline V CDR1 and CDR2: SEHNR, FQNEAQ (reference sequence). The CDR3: CASSFERNGDTQYF. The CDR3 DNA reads TGTGCCAGCAGCTTCGAACGGAACGGAGATACGCAGTATTTT.